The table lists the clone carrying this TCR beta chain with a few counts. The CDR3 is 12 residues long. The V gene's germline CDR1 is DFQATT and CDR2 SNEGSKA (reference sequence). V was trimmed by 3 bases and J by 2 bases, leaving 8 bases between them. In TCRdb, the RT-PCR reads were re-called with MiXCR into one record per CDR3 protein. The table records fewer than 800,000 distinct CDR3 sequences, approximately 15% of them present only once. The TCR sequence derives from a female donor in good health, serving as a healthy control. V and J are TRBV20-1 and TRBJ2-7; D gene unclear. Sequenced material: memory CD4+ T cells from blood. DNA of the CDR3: TGCAGTGCTAGTGGCGCCGCCTACGAGCAGTACTTC. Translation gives CSASGAAYEQYF.